This TCR beta chain emerged from a study of metastatic and nonmetastatic thyroid tumors (TCRdb year 2020). Regarding the research as a whole: Repertoires from peripheral blood and from tumor or nodule tissue samples of malignant and benign thyroid patients were compared. What the research found in general, with its limitations: In both blood and tumor samples, TCR beta diversity was reported to be significantly higher in malignant tumors than in benign nodules.

Library preparation was by PCR. Data came from an Illumina HiSeq 4000. High-throughput sequencing was used to profile the TCR beta-chain CDR3 region of every patient. In the paper's pipeline: A classifier to discriminate distant-metastatic papillary thyroid cancer patients was built from CDR3 differences across clinicopathological groups. The Shannon index was used to assess repertoire diversity, and the Morisita-Horn index was used to assess tumor-blood repertoire similarity. TCRdb cleaned the public reads at Q25 with fastp, built clones with MiXCR and kept in-frame beta chains. The authors' filters were not applied to this entry. Present in this sample are 91,000 or so clones, about 12% of which were seen just once. Jointly, the top ten make up around 11% of the sample. This clone has ten or more counts. It has no known antigen specificity. The record has no base qualities; no much larger clone is one base away.

Before undergoing thyroid surgery, none of the patients had been given any kind of treatment. Patient clinical samples collected from about 2012 to 2018 were retrospectively analysed using T-cell receptor beta sequencing. The germline V gene specifies SNHLY as CDR1 and FYNNEI as CDR2. Including cysteine and phenylalanine, the CDR3 has 16 amino acids. Only CDR3 DNA remains: 48 bases, in frame from the first base. A distance of 15 bases separates the germline ends of V and J, which lose 5 bases and 1 base respectively. The receptor's source is a female donor with papillary thyroid cancer or a benign thyroid nodule (not recorded which). Some clones in this sample may be carry-over from other donors' samples. The chain employs TRBV2 and TRBJ1-3; the D segment cannot be called with confidence. The specimen was blood. The sequenced DNA: TGTGCCAGCAGTCCCCCATGGGGTAGTTCTGGAAACACCATATATTTT. This yields the protein CASSPPWGSSGNTIYF.